Listed below are T cell receptor beta chains from one sample, sequenced in a study of a mutant IDH1 vaccine in newly diagnosed glioma. The table came from immunoSEQ multiplex PCR; TCRdb's copy has only in-frame clones and leaves some out. The data hold tens of thousands of clones, with approximately 86% observed a single time. Here the sequenced sample was PBMCs, taken from a glioma patient treated with radiotherapy, temozolomide or both. The origin of the receptors is a man between 25 and 39 years old with glioma. Both conserved end residues are part of each CDR3. Fields, in order: D gene, V gene, J gene, CDR3 length, clone size, CDR3 protein, CDR3 DNA. D genes are given only for firm matches. Some rows mark clone size as missing; the rest say once, few, many or name a class of expanded clone.

>.|TRBV18|TRBJ1-5|15|few
CASSLTTVSNQPQHF
TGTGCCAGCTCACTAACGACAGTTAGCAATCAGCCCCAGCATTTT
>.|TRBV5-1|TRBJ2-2|16|.
CASSLTGRAGTGELFF
TGCGCCAGCAGCTTGACGGGTCGGGCTGGTACCGGGGAGCTGTTTTTT
>TRBD1|TRBV11-2|TRBJ1-1|13|.
CASSLGTGSGAFF
TGTGCCAGCAGCTTGGGGACAGGGTCGGGGGCTTTCTTT
>.|TRBV6-1|TRBJ1-5|14|few
CATQGFYSTQPQHF
TGTGCCACCCAAGGATTTTACAGTACTCAGCCCCAGCATTTT
>TRBD1|TRBV28|TRBJ2-7|16|.
CASSLSWDRVSYEQYF
TGTGCCAGCAGTTTATCCTGGGACAGGGTTTCCTACGAGCAGTACTTC
>.|TRBV5-4|TRBJ2-7|15|.
CASSPTVDNDYEQYF
TGTGCCAGCAGCCCAACGGTGGACAACGACTACGAGCAGTACTTC
>TRBD1|TRBV7-9|TRBJ2-7|16|.
CASSIIPGTGDYEQYF
TGTGCCAGCAGCATCATCCCCGGGACAGGGGACTACGAGCAGTACTTC
>TRBD1|TRBV7-2|TRBJ1-2|15|.
CASSLNPRGRHGYTF
TGTGCCAGCAGCTTAAATCCAAGGGGGCGCCATGGCTACACCTTC
>.|TRBV13|TRBJ1-1|18|few
CASSFSPNTRGMNTEAFF
TGTGCCAGCAGCTTTTCGCCAAATACCAGGGGCATGAACACTGAAGCTTTCTTT
>TRBD2|TRBV6-5|TRBJ2-1|15|.
CASSYQGTSGAEQFF
TGTGCCAGCAGTTACCAAGGGACTAGCGGGGCTGAGCAGTTCTTC
>.|TRBV7-2|TRBJ1-2|14|.
CASSLGRETYGYTF
TGTGCCAGCAGCTTAGGACGGGAAACCTATGGCTACACCTTC